These 2 T cell receptor beta chains came from one sample sequenced in a study of blood T cell repertoires in COVID-19. Sequencing was performed with immunoSEQ multiplex PCR; in TCRdb, only in-frame clones are kept and a portion is missing. Counted here are tens of thousands of clones, about 86% occurring once; the ten biggest clones make up 3.5% to 5%. Sequenced sample: peripheral blood. The receptors here all came from a man aged 35 to 55 with COVID-19, enrolled during active disease.

The chain links TRBV7-9 to TRBJ2-7; D unclear. CDR3 length equals 10 residues. Trimming cost V 8 bases and J 4 bases, with 6 bases left between them. Germline loops: CDR1 SEHNR, CDR2 FQNEAQ (reference sequence). CDR3 in amino acids: CASRSYEQYF. The CDR3 nucleotides are TGTGCCAGCCGCTCTTACGAGCAGTACTTC.

This clone was counted a single time. The chain recombines TRBV3-1 (or the pseudogene TRBV3-2) with TRBJ2-7; 11 nucleotides align to TRBD2. With 0 bases clipped from V and 0 bases from J, the junction kept 7 bases outside the gene matches. The CDR3 is made up of 18 amino acids. Germline V gene data show CDR1 as LGHDT and CDR2 as YNNKEL (reference sequence). The CDR3 loop reads CASSQDISGGAFSYEQYF. CDR3 nucleotide sequence: TGTGCCAGCAGCCAAGATATTAGCGGGGGGGCCTTCTCCTACGAGCAGTACTTC.